Listed here are 9 T cell receptor beta chains from one sample, sequenced in a study of blood T cell repertoires in COVID-19. TCRdb's copy holds only in-frame clones and misses some; the assay was immunoSEQ multiplex PCR. Of about 140,000 clones in the sample, about 80% are singletons; the top ten hold less than 9.5%. Sequencing was performed on peripheral blood. These receptors all stem from a human donor in a cohort sampled during active COVID-19.

This clone was observed a handful of times. The V gene is TRBV19, the J gene TRBJ1-1, with 7 positions matching TRBD1. The germline V gene has CDR1 LNHDA and CDR2 SQIVND (reference sequence). The CDR3 sequence is 15 residues long. The V segment lost 3 bases and the J segment 1 base; nucleotides outside the gene matches: 5. CDR3 region: CASSIRGQQNTEAFF. In DNA, the CDR3 is TGTGCCAGTAGTATTCGGGGACAGCAGAACACTGAAGCTTTCTTT.

This clone came up once. The chain couples TRBV5-1 to TRBJ1-2; 9 bases align to TRBD1. V lost 4 bases and J lost 6; bases outside the gene matches: 7. From germline, CDR1 is SGHRS and CDR2 YFSETQ. The CDR3 is 14 residues long. The CDR3 sequence: CASSRDREGNGYTF. The CDR3 nucleotides are TGCGCCAGCAGCAGGGACAGGGAGGGGAATGGCTACACCTTC.

This chain uses TRBV29-1 with TRBJ1-1; unclear D gene. In germline, CDR1 is SQVTM, CDR2 ANQGSEA. Trimming stripped 7 bases from V and 0 bases from J, with 3 bases between. The CDR3 is made up of 10 amino acids. The CDR3: CSGVNTEAFF. The CDR3 coding sequence is TGCAGCGGAGTGAACACTGAAGCTTTCTTT.

The chain links TRBV12-5 to TRBJ2-5; 7 nucleotides align to TRBD1. CDR1 is LGHNT, CDR2 FRNRAP, per germline. The trim removed 1 base at V and 5 bases at J, leaving 10 bases unmatched. CDR3 length: 16 residues. The CDR3 nucleotides are TGTGCTAGTGGTTTGGCTCTCGACAGGGTCGGCGAGACCCAGTACTTC. It codes for CASGLALDRVGETQYF.

J is TRBJ1-1 and V is TRBV5-1; no definite D call. V shed 4 bases and J shed 0 bases, with 13 bases lying between them. Germline V lookup: CDR1 SGHRS, CDR2 YFSETQ. The CDR3 is 15 amino acids. DNA of the CDR3: TGCGCCAGCAGCCCTGATGAGGGTGTGAACACTGAAGCTTTCTTT. This codes for CASSPDEGVNTEAFF.

V gene TRBV6-5 combines with J gene TRBJ2-4, with TRBD2 matching over 8 bases. Germline CDR1 is MNHEY and CDR2 is SVGAGI. The junction had 9 bases not matched to a gene; V was cut back by 6 bases and J by 5 bases. The CDR3 is made up of 15 amino acids. Here the CDR3 reads CASRTPGGGENIQYF. The CDR3 nucleotides read TGTGCCAGCAGGACCCCGGGGGGGGGCGAAAACATTCAGTACTTC.

The V gene is TRBV6-5, the J gene TRBJ2-5, with D perhaps matching TRBD2 (6 bases). CDR3 length: 15 residues. The V gene's germline CDR1 is MNHEY and CDR2 SVGAGI. Deletions cut 7 bases from V and 1 base from J, with 16 bases between. CDR3 protein: CASIRRDLFQETQYF. The CDR3 DNA follows: TGTGCCAGCATTCGCCGGGACTTGTTCCAAGAGACCCAGTACTTC.

J is TRBJ1-1 and V is TRBV6-4; D gene uncertain. The CDR3 covers 12 residues. CDR1 is MRHNA, CDR2 SNTAGT, per germline. Deletions cut 9 bases from V and 2 bases from J, with 10 bases between. The CDR3 spells CARRPLNTEAFF. The CDR3 bases are TGTGCCAGGCGACCACTAAACACTGAAGCTTTCTTT.

The rearrangement links TRBV27 to TRBJ2-7; D call uncertain. The V gene's germline CDR1 is MNHEY and CDR2 SMNVEV (reference sequence). This CDR3 is 13 amino acids long. The V end lost 5 bases, the J end lost 1 base, and 9 bases lay between the germline ends. The CDR3 reads CASSISYSYEQYF. In DNA form, the CDR3 reads TGTGCCAGCAGTATCAGTTATTCCTACGAGCAGTACTTC.